This T cell receptor (beta chain) stems from a study of T cell responses to AZD1222 COVID-19 vaccine. There are 14 residues in the CDR3. Looked up from germline, CDR1 is KGHSH and CDR2 is LQKENI. The V end was cut by 5 bases, the J end by 5 bases, with 13 bases between. Assay: immunoSEQ multiplex PCR; the TCRdb copy retains only in-frame clones and omits some. Here the sample spans 80,000 to 130,000 clones, about 86% being singletons. J is TRBJ1-5 and V is TRBV18; D unresolved. Sequenced here: peripheral blood, sampled on day 0 of AZD1222 vaccination. The TCR was taken from an adult in good health. The CDR3 sequence: CASSYDNGDQPQHF. The CDR3 region has the DNA TGTGCCAGCTCATACGACAACGGGGATCAGCCCCAGCATTTT.